Given below is one T cell receptor beta chain in context. The target antigen is unknown. Amplification used 60 Vbeta primers and 13 Jbeta primers. This table comes from immunoSEQ multiplex PCR, and its TCRdb copy is limited to in-frame clones, with some not included. This sample carries 170,000 or so clones, approximately 88% of them seen once, and the ten largest clones take about 0.37%. Trimming removed 2 bases at V and 7 bases at J, with 11 bases between. CDR3 size: 13 residues. The germline V gene encodes CDR1 SGHTA and CDR2 FQGNSA. The data stem from a study of cytomegalovirus exposure and HLA in healthy donors. Study information: Earlier findings included roughly 120 million unique TCR beta sequences obtained from 150 million to 200 million T cells. In terms of ancestry, the Caucasian-associated cluster contained more than 65% of the roughly 400 genotyped donors. The study's findings and limits: As a later analysis showed, several of the most significant clusters appeared to be linked to common viral pathogens.

The sample taken for sequencing was PBMCs. V and J are TRBV7-2 and TRBJ2-5; D perhaps matches TRBD2 (6 bases). This receptor was obtained from a boy younger than 10 in good health and CMV-seronegative. The CDR3 sequence: CASSLLMGGTQYF. In DNA, the CDR3 is TGTGCCAGCAGCTTATTGATGGGGGGGACCCAGTACTTC. The complete variable domain, with remaining parts taken from reference TRBV7-2 and TRBJ2-5, reads GAGVSQSPSNKVTEKGKDVELRCDPISGHTALYWYRQSLGQGLEFLIYFQGNSAPDKSGLPSDRFSAERTGGSVSTLTIQRTQQEDSAVYLCASSLLMGGTQYFGPGTRLLVL.